This TCR beta chain was documented in a study of control samples from healthy donors and cancer patients. Germline values: CDR1 SGHDT, CDR2 YYEEEE. CDR3 length: 16 amino acids. V gave up 4 bases and J gave up 5 bases; unmatched junction bases: 9. Generated by immunoSEQ multiplex PCR, the TCRdb table keeps only in-frame clones and is missing some. Here the sample spans 350,000 to 450,000 clones, roughly 90% being singletons. The receptor's source is a man in his forties with head and neck cancer. The chain has TRBV5-6 and TRBJ2-5; 12 bases are shared with TRBD2. The material sequenced was PBMCs. The CDR3 is CASSGRLAGDWETQYF. CDR3 coding DNA: TGTGCCAGCAGCGGTAGACTAGCGGGAGATTGGGAGACCCAGTACTTC.